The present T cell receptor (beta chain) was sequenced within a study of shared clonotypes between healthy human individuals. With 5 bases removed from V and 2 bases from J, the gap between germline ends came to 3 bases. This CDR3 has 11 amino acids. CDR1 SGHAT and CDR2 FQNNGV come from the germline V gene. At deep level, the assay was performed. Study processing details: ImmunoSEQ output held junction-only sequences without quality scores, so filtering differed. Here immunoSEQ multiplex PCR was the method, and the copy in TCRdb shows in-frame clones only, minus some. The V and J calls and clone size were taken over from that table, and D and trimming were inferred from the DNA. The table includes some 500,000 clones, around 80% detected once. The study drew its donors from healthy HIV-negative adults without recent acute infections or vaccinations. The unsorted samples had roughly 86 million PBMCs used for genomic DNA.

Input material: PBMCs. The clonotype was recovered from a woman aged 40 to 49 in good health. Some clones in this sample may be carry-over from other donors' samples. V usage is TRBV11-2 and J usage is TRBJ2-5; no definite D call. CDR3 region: CASSPQETQYF. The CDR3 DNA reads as TGTGCCAGCAGCCCTCAAGAGACCCAGTACTTC.